These 5 T cell receptor beta chains originate from one sample sequenced in a study of tumor-infiltrating lymphocytes in primary liver carcinoma. From 500 ng total RNA, TCR beta cDNA was generated with a primer in the constant region. Slightly modified ARM-PCR served as the procedure for the TCR beta libraries. These libraries came from three rounds of nested multiplex PCR. Investigators reported that the first two PCR rounds, at 10 to 11 cycles each, used TRBV1-TRBV30 forward primers with a C-beta reverse primer. TCRdb re-analysed the multiplex PCR reads in MiXCR, keeping a single row per CDR3 protein. The sample gives fewer than 400,000 distinct CDR3 sequences, over 55% of which show up once; 9% is in the top ten. RNA was extracted from whole blood without cell sorting, alongside germline DNA. The material sequenced was peripheral blood. The receptors were sampled from a man aged 35-49 years with primary liver carcinoma and hepatitis B virus infection.

This clonotype was seen at least ten times. The rearrangement uses TRBV6-5 and TRBJ2-7; TRBD2 matches at 13 bases. V shed 8 bases, J shed 4 bases, and the junction held 2 bases outside the gene matches. Per germline, CDR1 MNHEY and CDR2 SVGAGI. This CDR3 has 13 residues. The CDR3 sequence: CASRTSGSYEQYF. The CDR3, as DNA: TGTGCCAGCCGGACTAGCGGGAGTTACGAGCAGTACTTC.

This clonotype was seen just once. The rearrangement joins TRBV19 to TRBJ2-4; D is possibly TRBD1 or TRBD2 (5 bases each). The CDR3 length is 17 residues. V was trimmed by 3 bases and J by 2 bases, leaving 17 bases between them. The germline V gene has CDR1 LNHDA and CDR2 SQIVND (reference sequence). In DNA, the CDR3 is TGTGCCAGTAGTATCTTGAGGGAAGAGGGGACCAAAAACATTCAGTACTTC. It encodes CASSILREEGTKNIQYF. The variable domain in full, completed from reference TRBV19 and TRBJ2-4, reads DGGITQSPKYLFRKEGQNVTLSCEQNLNHDAMYWYRQDPGQGLRLIYYSQIVNDFQKGDIAEGYSVSREKKESFPLTVTSAQKNPTAFYLCASSILREEGTKNIQYFGAGTRLSVL.

This clonotype was found a few times. This chain links TRBV11-2 with TRBJ2-2; D is uncertain. The V end lost 3 bases, the J end lost 3 bases, and 5 bases lay between the germline ends. Germline V gives CDR1 SGHAT, CDR2 FQNNGV. The CDR3 sequence is 13 residues long. The CDR3 loop is CASSLTDTGELFF. CDR3 nucleotide sequence: TGTGCCAGCAGCTTGACGGACACCGGGGAGCTGTTTTTT.

The J gene is TRBJ1-5, the V gene TRBV19, with D tentatively TRBD1 (5 bases). Germline V lookup: CDR1 LNHDA, CDR2 SQIVND (reference sequence). V lost 8 bases and J 4 bases, leaving 15 bases between the germline ends. The CDR3 extends over 14 amino acids. The CDR3 loop reads CASQPGTANQPQHF. DNA of the CDR3: TGTGCCAGTCAACCCGGGACGGCAAATCAGCCCCAGCATTTT.

The chain joins TRBV5-6 to TRBJ2-7; D may be TRBD1 (6 bases). The germline V and J ends were trimmed by 0 bases and 8 bases, with 21 bases remaining between them. Germline loops: CDR1 SGHDT, CDR2 YYEEEE. The CDR3 sequence is 16 residues long. The CDR3 spells CASSLVVWAGAGQQYF. CDR3 bases: TGTGCCAGCAGCTTGGTTGTCTGGGCAGGGGCTGGCCAGCAGTACTTC. Complete variable domain (other parts from reference TRBV5-6 and TRBJ2-7): DAGVTQSPTHLIKTRGQQVTLRCSPKSGHDTVSWYQQALGQGPQFIFQYYEEEERQRGNFPDRFSGHQFPNYSSELNVNALLLGDSALYLCASSLVVWAGAGQQYFGPGTRLTVT.